This T cell receptor (beta chain) was identified during a study of blood T cell repertoires in COVID-19. The CDR3 is 16 residues long. Trimming removed 2 bases from V and 4 bases from J; junction bases left unmatched: 5. CDR1 and CDR2 from the germline V gene are SGHNT and YYREEE (reference sequence). Clones were sequenced by immunoSEQ multiplex PCR, and TCRdb holds only the in-frame ones, with some missing. The repertoire holds fewer than 350,000 clones, 70% to 90% seen once, with around 3.7% in the top ten. This clonotype was sampled from a woman aged 45 to 65 with active or convalescent COVID-19. V and J are TRBV5-4 and TRBJ2-5, with 13 bases fitting TRBD2. The specimen was peripheral blood. The CDR3 loop is CASSFGTSGIGETQYF. For the CDR3, the DNA is TGTGCCAGCAGCTTCGGGACTAGCGGGATAGGAGAGACCCAGTACTTC.